This is a list of T cell receptor beta chains from one sample in a study of human T cells and chemical hapten exposure. TCRdb analysed the RACE reads with MiXCR anew, one entry per CDR3 protein. The profile shows approximately 100,000 distinct CDR3 sequences, 9.5% to 11% of them singletons. Material: whole blood, obtained in connection with sensitization to the hapten diphenylcyclopropenone (DPC). Receptors were obtained from a woman in her thirties or forties with alopecia areata. Some clones in this sample may be carry-over from other donors' samples. Both conserved end residues are part of each CDR3. The order of the fields is D gene, V gene, CDR3 length, clone size, J gene, CDR3 protein, CDR3 DNA. A D gene is named only where the DNA matches it firmly. The listing skips clone size in some rows; elsewhere it reads once, few, many or a size class.

TRBD2	TRBV6-2/TRBV6-3	18	few	TRBJ2-5	CASSYGFLASGSGVTQYF	TGTGCCAGCAGTTACGGTTTTTTGGCTAGCGGGAGTGGCGTGACCCAGTACTTC
-	TRBV4-2	15	-	TRBJ1-2	CASSQDRSDLYGYTF	TGTGCCAGCAGCCAAGATCGGTCGGATCTCTATGGCTACACCTTC
-	TRBV7-2	16	many	TRBJ2-3	CASSLLGGDSTDTQYF	TGTGCCAGCAGCTTACTAGGCGGGGATAGCACAGATACGCAGTATTTT
-	TRBV14	14	many	TRBJ2-7	CASSPEAVLREQYF	TGTGCCAGCAGCCCCGAGGCGGTTCTACGGGAGCAGTACTTC
-	TRBV6-2/TRBV6-3	15	few	TRBJ2-1	CASSYAPSSYNEQFF	TGTGCCAGCAGTTATGCCCCGAGCTCCTACAATGAGCAGTTCTTC
-	TRBV5-1	14	-	TRBJ2-3	CASSQVTITDTQYF	TGCGCCAGCAGCCAGGTTACTATCACAGATACGCAGTATTTT
-	TRBV5-1	15	few	TRBJ2-5	CASTYSGTYQETQYF	TGCGCCAGCACCTACTCGGGGACGTACCAAGAGACCCAGTACTTC
-	TRBV7-9	14	few	TRBJ1-1	CASSFGPPNTEAFF	TGTGCCAGCAGCTTTGGACCTCCAAACACTGAAGCTTTCTTT
TRBD1	TRBV6-1	14	-	TRBJ2-2	CASRRGQNTGELFF	TGTGCCAGCAGGAGGGGGCAGAACACCGGGGAGCTGTTTTTT
TRBD1	TRBV29-1	14	few	TRBJ2-1	CSTLGQGAYNEQFF	TGCAGCACGTTAGGACAGGGGGCCTACAATGAGCAGTTCTTC
TRBD1	TRBV20-1	14	many	TRBJ2-2	CSARDVRGTGELFF	TGCAGTGCTAGAGATGTCAGGGGGACCGGGGAGCTGTTTTTT
-	TRBV29-1	13	-	TRBJ2-7	CSVDRQAYYGQYF	TGCAGCGTTGACCGACAGGCCTACTACGGGCAGTACTTC
TRBD1	TRBV7-2	16	many	TRBJ1-1	CASSLRQGGVLTEAFF	TGTGCCAGCAGCCTCCGACAGGGCGGGGTGTTAACTGAAGCTTTCTTT
-	TRBV19	14	few	TRBJ2-1	CASSMPPTTNEQFF	TGTGCCAGTAGTATGCCCCCTACGACGAATGAGCAGTTCTTC
TRBD2	TRBV20-1	13	few	TRBJ2-7	CSATTSGSYEQYF	TGCAGTGCTACTACTAGCGGGAGCTACGAGCAGTACTTC
-	TRBV20-1	15	many	TRBJ2-4	CSARDLRGSKNIQYF	TGCAGTGCTAGAGATCTCCGGGGGAGCAAAAACATTCAGTACTTC
-	TRBV29-1	15	few	TRBJ1-2	CSVERSQLRNYGYTF	TGCAGCGTTGAACGATCCCAACTCCGAAACTATGGCTACACCTTC
-	TRBV10-2	13	few	TRBJ2-7	CASSDPGPYEQYF	TGCGCCAGCAGTGACCCGGGCCCCTACGAGCAGTACTTC
-	TRBV20-1	11	many	TRBJ1-1	CSAIPRLEAFF	TGCAGTGCTATCCCCCGCCTTGAGGCTTTCTTT
-	TRBV4-2	13	many	TRBJ1-1	CASSQDRQTEAFF	TGTGCCAGCAGCCAAGATCGACAAACTGAAGCTTTCTTT
TRBD2	TRBV7-8	15	many	TRBJ2-7	CASSPGTSGYYEQYF	TGTGCCAGCAGCCCCGGGACTAGCGGTTACTACGAGCAGTACTTC
-	TRBV5-4	12	-	TRBJ1-1	CASGAINTEAFF	TGTGCCAGCGGGGCGATCAACACTGAAGCTTTCTTT
TRBD2	TRBV4-3	17	few	TRBJ2-7	CASSQERSGASGDEQYF	TGCGCCAGCAGCCAAGAGAGGAGTGGGGCTAGCGGGGACGAGCAGTACTTC
-	TRBV20-1	15	few	TRBJ1-1	CSARGLEQMNTEAFF	TGCAGTGCTAGAGGATTAGAACAGATGAACACTGAAGCTTTCTTT
-	TRBV27	13	many	TRBJ1-2	CASSLSRGYGYTF	TGTGCCAGCAGTTTGTCTAGGGGCTATGGCTACACCTTC
TRBD2	TRBV20-1	12	few	TRBJ2-7	CSALAGVVEQYF	TGCAGTGCCCTAGCGGGAGTGGTGGAGCAGTACTTC
-	TRBV12-3/TRBV12-4	12	many	TRBJ2-5	CASSKYQETQYF	TGTGCCAGCAGTAAATACCAAGAGACCCAGTACTTC
-	TRBV9	14	many	TRBJ2-3	CASSVRGAKDTQYF	TGTGCCAGCAGCGTACGGGGGGCAAAAGATACGCAGTATTTT
-	TRBV6-5	14	many	TRBJ2-7	CASSYGQSFGEQYF	TGTGCCAGCAGTTATGGCCAGTCCTTCGGGGAGCAGTACTTC
-	TRBV29-1	13	few	TRBJ2-3	CSALGGRTDTQYF	TGCAGCGCTCTAGGCGGAAGAACAGATACGCAGTATTTT
TRBD2	TRBV29-1	13	-	TRBJ2-7	CSGKTSGGDEQYF	TGCAGCGGTAAGACTAGCGGGGGAGACGAGCAGTACTTC
TRBD2	TRBV7-9	16	-	TRBJ2-1	CASTPGGGQTYNKQFF	TGTGCCAGCACCCCGGGGGGGGGCCAAACCTACAATAAGCAGTTCTTC
-	TRBV15	13	many	TRBJ2-7	CATSRDSGYEQYF	TGTGCCACCAGCAGAGATTCTGGGTACGAGCAGTACTTC
TRBD1	TRBV6-2/TRBV6-3	15	many	TRBJ1-5	CASSYAPGGSQPQHF	TGTGCCAGCAGTTACGCCCCAGGGGGTAGTCAGCCCCAGCATTTT
TRBD2	TRBV20-1	14	many	TRBJ2-3	CSARPGGELDTQYF	TGCAGTGCTCGGCCCGGGGGGGAGCTAGATACGCAGTATTTT
TRBD2	TRBV7-9	17	many	TRBJ2-2	CASSPIALAANTGELFF	TGTGCCAGCAGCCCTATTGCACTAGCGGCGAACACCGGGGAGCTGTTTTTT
TRBD2	TRBV18	14	many	TRBJ2-7	CASSFPGLAYEQYF	TGTGCCAGCTCATTTCCGGGACTAGCCTACGAGCAGTACTTC
-	TRBV30	14	-	TRBJ2-7	CAWSVGGISYEQYF	TGTGCCTGGAGTGTAGGGGGGATCTCCTACGAGCAGTACTTC
-	TRBV4-2	14	few	TRBJ1-1	CASSQTVMNTEAFF	TGTGCCAGCAGCCAAACAGTCATGAACACTGAAGCTTTCTTT
-	TRBV5-1	14	few	TRBJ2-2	CASAPGGNTGELFF	TGCGCCAGCGCCCCGGGCGGAAACACCGGGGAGCTGTTTTTT
-	TRBV6-2/TRBV6-3	17	-	TRBJ1-4	CASSYRPRTATNEKLFF	TGTGCCAGCAGTTACCGCCCTCGGACAGCAACTAATGAAAAACTGTTTTTT
-	TRBV29-1	11	-	TRBJ2-2	CSVEWAGELFF	TGCAGCGTTGAATGGGCCGGGGAGCTGTTTTTT
-	TRBV12-3/TRBV12-4	13	many	TRBJ1-6	CASSLGGNSPLHF	TGTGCCAGCAGTTTGGGGGGGAATTCACCCCTCCACTTT
-	TRBV7-9	13	-	TRBJ1-2	CASSLDGAPANTF	TGTGCCAGCAGCTTAGATGGGGCACCGGCGAACACCTTC
-	TRBV5-1	14	-	TRBJ2-1	CASSLGGKLNEQFF	TGCGCCAGCAGCTTAGGGGGGAAGTTGAATGAGCAGTTCTTC